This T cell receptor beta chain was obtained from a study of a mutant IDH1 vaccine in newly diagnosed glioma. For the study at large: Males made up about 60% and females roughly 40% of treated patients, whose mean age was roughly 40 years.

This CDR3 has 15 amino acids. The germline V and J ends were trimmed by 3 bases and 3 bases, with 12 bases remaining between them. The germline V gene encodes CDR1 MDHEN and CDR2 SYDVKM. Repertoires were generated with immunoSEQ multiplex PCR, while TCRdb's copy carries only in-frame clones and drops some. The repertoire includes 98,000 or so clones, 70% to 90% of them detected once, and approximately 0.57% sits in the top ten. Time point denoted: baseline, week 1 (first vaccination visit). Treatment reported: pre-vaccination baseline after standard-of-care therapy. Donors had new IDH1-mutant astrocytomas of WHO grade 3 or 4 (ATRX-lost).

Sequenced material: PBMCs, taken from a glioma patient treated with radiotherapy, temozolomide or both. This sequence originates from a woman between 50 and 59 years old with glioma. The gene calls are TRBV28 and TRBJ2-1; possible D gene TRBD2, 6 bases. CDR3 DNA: TGTGCCAGCAGTTTTGGGACTCTGAACTACAATGAGCAGTTCTTC. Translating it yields CASSFGTLNYNEQFF.